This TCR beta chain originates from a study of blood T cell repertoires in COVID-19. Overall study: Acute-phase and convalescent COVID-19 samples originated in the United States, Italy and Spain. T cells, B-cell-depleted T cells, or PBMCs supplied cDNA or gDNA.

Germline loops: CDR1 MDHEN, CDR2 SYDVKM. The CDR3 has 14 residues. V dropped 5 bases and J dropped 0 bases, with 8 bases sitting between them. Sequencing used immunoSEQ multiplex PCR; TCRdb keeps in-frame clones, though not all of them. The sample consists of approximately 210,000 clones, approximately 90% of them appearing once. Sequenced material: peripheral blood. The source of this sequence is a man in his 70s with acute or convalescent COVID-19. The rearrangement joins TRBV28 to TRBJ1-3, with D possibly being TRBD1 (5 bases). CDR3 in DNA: TGTGCCAGCAGTCCCCAGGGCTCTGGAAACACCATATATTTT. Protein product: CASSPQGSGNTIYF.